The 26 T cell receptor beta chains listed next were all sequenced from one sample in a study of blood T cell repertoires in COVID-19. The protocol was immunoSEQ multiplex PCR, while the TCRdb copy is restricted to in-frame clones and leaves out a portion. Counted here are about 160,000 clones, approximately 80% occurring once; the ten biggest clones make up 9.1%. The sequencing sample was made of peripheral blood. Every receptor here comes from a woman aged 80 or over with active or convalescent COVID-19.

This sequence joins TRBV4-3 and TRBJ1-2; weak D call: TRBD1 (6 bases). The CDR3 consists of 15 residues. CDR1 and CDR2 from the germline V gene are LGHNA and YSLEER. The ends were cut back, 1 base at V and 2 bases at J, with 11 bases in the middle. The CDR3 loop is CASSQGQGHNYGYTF. The CDR3 nucleotides are TGCGCCAGCAGCCAAGGGCAGGGACACAACTATGGCTACACCTTC.

This CDR3 is CASSYHGTGEQYF. CDR3 DNA: TGTGCCAGCAGTTATCATGGGACTGGAGAGCAGTACTTC. This chain joins TRBV6-1 and TRBJ2-7, with D maybe TRBD2 (6 bases). CDR1 is MNHNS and CDR2 is SASEGT in the germline V gene. CDR3 size: 13 residues. V shed 5 bases and J shed 7 bases, with 15 bases lying between them.

This chain uses TRBV24-1 with TRBJ2-5; maybe TRBD2 (6 bases). V gave up 3 bases and J gave up 5 bases, with 12 bases separating them. The CDR3 loop spans 14 amino acids. Per germline, CDR1 KGHDR and CDR2 SFDVKD. The CDR3 loop is CATSDPTSPETQYF. In nucleotides, the CDR3 is TGTGCCACCAGTGATCCTACTAGCCCGGAGACCCAGTACTTC.

The chain is built from TRBV6-6 and TRBJ2-1, with 11 bases that match TRBD2. J was trimmed by 9 bases and V by 11 bases; bases with no gene match: 9. Germline V CDR1 and CDR2: MNHNY, SVGAGI (reference sequence). CDR3 length equals 13 residues. The CDR3 sequence is CAVSGTSGPEQFF. Written as DNA, the CDR3 is TGTGCCGTTTCAGGGACTAGCGGTCCTGAGCAGTTCTTC.

The chain links TRBV18 to TRBJ2-7, with 11 bases that match TRBD1. Per the germline V gene, CDR1 is KGHSH and CDR2 is LQKENI. V lost 6 bases, J lost 6 bases, and 10 bases stayed unmatched. This CDR3 is built from 15 residues. The CDR3 DNA reads as TGTGCCAGCTCCCCTGGGACAGGGGGATCCCCCGAGCAGTACTTC. It codes for CASSPGTGGSPEQYF.

This clone was observed a handful of times. V and J are TRBV7-2 and TRBJ1-2; a weak D match, TRBD1 (6 bases). Trimming shortened V by 5 bases and J by 0 bases, and 16 bases separated the two germline ends. The CDR3 has 16 residues. Germline V CDR1 and CDR2: SGHTA, FQGNSA. Here the CDR3 DNA reads TGTGCCAGCAGCCCCCAGGGCAGGGGAGCTAACTATGGCTACACCTTC. As protein: CASSPQGRGANYGYTF.

The chain recombines TRBV19 with TRBJ2-1; 9 bases are shared with TRBD1. Germline-derived CDR1 and CDR2 are LNHDA and SQIVND (reference sequence). This CDR3 is 15 amino acids long. J lost 7 bases, V lost 2 bases, and 6 bases had no gene match. CDR3 nucleotides: TGTGCCAGTAGTATAACAGGACAGGGGATAAATGAGCAGTTCTTC. It is translated as CASSITGQGINEQFF. The whole variable domain, remainder taken from reference TRBV19 and TRBJ2-1, is DGGITQSPKYLFRKEGQNVTLSCEQNLNHDAMYWYRQDPGQGLRLIYYSQIVNDFQKGDIAEGYSVSREKKESFPLTVTSAQKNPTAFYLCASSITGQGINEQFFGPGTRLTVL.

The CDR3 region is CASSHGERLSGNTIYF. The CDR3 DNA follows: TGTGCCAGCAGCCACGGAGAGAGACTCTCTGGAAACACCATATATTTT. The J gene is TRBJ1-3, the V gene TRBV3-1 (or the pseudogene TRBV3-2); no firm D call. Trimming cost V 3 bases and J 0 bases, with 12 bases left between them. The CDR3 runs 16 residues. Germline V lookup: CDR1 LGHDT, CDR2 YNNKEL (reference sequence).

Worth noting for this clone: The junction shows a germline mismatch at one end, possibly a read error. The chain joins TRBV7-9 to TRBJ2-7; 8 nucleotides agree with TRBD1. Germline CDR1 SEHNR, CDR2 FQNEAQ (reference sequence). This CDR3 has 11 amino acids. The CDR3 region has the DNA TGTGCCAGCAGCCCAGGGGACAGGTGGAACTTC. This translates into CASSPGDRWNF. The full variable domain, its missing parts supplied by reference TRBV7-9 and TRBJ2-7, is DTGVSQNPRHKITKRGQNVTFRCDPISEHNRLYWYRQTLGQGPEFLTYFQNEAQLEKSRLLSDRFSAERPKGSFSTLEIQRTEQGDSAMYLCASSPGDRWNFGPGTRLTVT.

The chain has TRBV2 and TRBJ2-6, with TRBD1 matching 9 bases. Trimming took 4 bases from V and 2 from J; bases not matched to a gene: 6. The CDR3 sequence is 17 residues long. CDR1 is SNHLY, CDR2 FYNNEI, per germline. DNA of the CDR3: TGTGCCAGCAGTGCGCAGACAGGGGGAGCTGGGGCCAACGTCCTGACTTTC. As protein: CASSAQTGGAGANVLTF.

The V and J genes are TRBV18 and TRBJ1-2, with D uncertain. With 4 bases removed from V and 2 bases from J, the gap between germline ends came to 11 bases. The CDR3 length is 14 residues. Looked up from germline, CDR1 is KGHSH and CDR2 is LQKENI. The CDR3 DNA follows: TGTGCCAGCTCACTGGAGACGGGGAACTATGGCTACACCTTC. Residues: CASSLETGNYGYTF.

The chain couples TRBV5-1 to TRBJ2-7, with 12 bases matching TRBD1. This CDR3 is built from 16 residues. CDR1 and CDR2 from the germline V gene are SGHRS and YFSETQ. Trimming at V came to 0 bases and at J to 7 bases, leaving 8 bases not matched to a gene. The CDR3, as DNA: TGCGCCAGCAGCTTGGTTGTGGGACAGGGGGCCTTGGAGCAGTACTTC. It encodes CASSLVVGQGALEQYF.

The chain is built from TRBV20-1 and TRBJ2-1, with 12 bases identical to TRBD2. Per the germline V gene, CDR1 is DFQATT and CDR2 is SNEGSKA (reference sequence). V shed 3 bases, J shed 8 bases, and the junction held 5 bases outside the gene matches. The CDR3 extends over 14 amino acids. The DNA of the CDR3 is TGCAGTGCTAGTTCTAGCGGGGGGGCGGATGAGCAGTTCTTC. Translating it yields CSASSSGGADEQFF.

The chain couples TRBV19 to TRBJ1-5; 7 bases align to TRBD1. The CDR3 is 16 amino acids. CDR1 is LNHDA, CDR2 SQIVND, per germline (reference sequence). With 5 bases clipped from V and 0 bases from J, the junction kept 7 bases outside the gene matches. The CDR3 loop is CASSGDSANSNQPQHF. The CDR3, as DNA: TGTGCCAGTAGTGGGGACAGTGCGAATAGCAATCAGCCCCAGCATTTT.

The chain employs TRBV19 and TRBJ1-1; maybe TRBD1 (6 bases). This CDR3 comprises 15 residues. Trimming took off 6 bases at V and 1 base at J, with 15 bases between the two ends. Germline lookup yields CDR1 LNHDA and CDR2 SQIVND (reference sequence). The CDR3 reads CASRQQGRGNTEAFF. As DNA, the CDR3 is TGTGCCAGTAGGCAACAGGGAAGAGGGAACACTGAAGCTTTCTTT.

This chain connects TRBV23-1 to TRBJ2-6; a weak D match, TRBD1 (6 bases). TRBV23-1 counts as an open reading frame of uncertain function. CDR3 size: 18 residues. Deletions cut 4 bases from V and 1 base from J, with 17 bases between. The CDR3 DNA follows: TGCGCCAGCAGTCGAGGGGGTTATCCCCTTTCTGGGGCCAACGTCCTGACTTTC. Its translation: CASSRGGYPLSGANVLTF.

The chain couples TRBV29-1 to TRBJ2-1; D gene uncertain. V gave up 7 bases and J gave up 0 bases, with 10 bases separating them. This CDR3 comprises 13 residues. Germline V lookup: CDR1 SQVTM, CDR2 ANQGSEA. CDR3 sequence: CSGYPDSYNEQFF. In DNA, the CDR3 is TGCAGCGGATATCCAGACTCCTACAATGAGCAGTTCTTC.

The rearrangement uses TRBV6-4 and TRBJ1-6; D possibly corresponds to TRBD1 (6 bases). Germline CDR1 is MRHNA and CDR2 is SNTAGT. The germline V and J ends were trimmed by 4 bases and 9 bases, with 13 bases remaining between them. The CDR3 has 14 residues. This chain's CDR3 is CASSVAWGLSPLHF. In DNA form, the CDR3 reads TGTGCCAGCAGTGTCGCCTGGGGGCTTTCACCCCTCCACTTT.

The CDR3 protein is CASSPYDRGNYYGYTF. The CDR3 nucleotides are TGTGCCAGCTCACCGTACGACAGGGGTAATTACTATGGCTACACCTTC. This sequence joins TRBV18 and TRBJ1-2; 8 bases match TRBD1. CDR3 length equals 16 residues. From germline, CDR1 is KGHSH and CDR2 LQKENI. V shed 3 bases and J 3 bases; nucleotides not matched to a gene: 9.

This clone has only one observation. This chain uses TRBV7-6 with TRBJ1-1; possibly TRBD1 for D (5 bases). Trimming shortened V by 3 bases and J by 5 bases, and 16 bases separated the two germline ends. CDR3 length: 15 residues. CDR1 is SGHVS and CDR2 is FNYEAQ in the germline V gene. CDR3 sequence reads: CASSLSDAGGTEAFF. The CDR3 DNA follows: TGTGCCAGCAGCTTGTCGGACGCCGGGGGGACTGAAGCTTTCTTT.

The chain is built from TRBV27 and TRBJ2-2; TRBD1 agrees at 7 bases. The ends lost 2 bases at V and 7 bases at J; junction bases unmatched: 4. Germline-derived CDR1 and CDR2 are MNHEY and SMNVEV (reference sequence). The CDR3 is 14 amino acids. This CDR3 is CASSLETGLGELFF. The CDR3 nucleotides read TGTGCCAGCAGTTTAGAGACAGGGCTCGGGGAGCTGTTTTTT.

The V call is TRBV6-2 or TRBV6-3, the J call TRBJ2-3, with a weak D call TRBD2 (6 bases). The V end lost 0 bases, the J end lost 3 bases, and 7 bases lay between the germline ends. This CDR3 has 14 residues. In germline, CDR1 is MNHEY, CDR2 SVGEGT. Here the CDR3 reads CASSYSRETDTQYF. The DNA of the CDR3 is TGTGCCAGCAGTTACTCGCGGGAAACAGATACGCAGTATTTT.

This sequence joins TRBV30 and TRBJ1-3; 8 bases match TRBD1. This CDR3 comprises 16 residues. With V trimmed by 1 base and J by 0 bases, 5 bases remained unmatched. Germline V gene sequence: CDR1 GTSNPN, CDR2 SVGIG (reference sequence). The CDR3 coding sequence is TGTGCCTGGAGTGACTGGGGGACAGGCTCTGGAAACACCATATATTTT. Translating it yields CAWSDWGTGSGNTIYF.

The gene calls are TRBV21-1 and TRBJ1-4; the table assigns TRBD1, which was not confirmed against the DNA. TRBV21-1 is described as a pseudogene. CDR3 length equals 18 residues. In DNA form, the CDR3 reads TGTGCCAGCAGCAAACGAAGGGGGCGAAGGACAACTAATGAAAAACTGTTTTTT. Translation gives CASSKRRGRRTTNEKLFF.

This sequence joins TRBV27 and TRBJ2-3; D remains unclear. CDR1 and CDR2 from the germline V gene are MNHEY and SMNVEV (reference sequence). V was trimmed by 4 bases and J by 0 bases, leaving 8 bases between them. The CDR3 has 14 amino acids. CDR3 sequence: CASSSFTSTDTQYF. The DNA for the CDR3 is TGTGCCAGCAGTTCCTTCACAAGCACAGATACGCAGTATTTT.

The chain recombines TRBV6-1 with TRBJ1-2; D may be TRBD1 (6 bases). This CDR3 has 15 residues. Germline V gives CDR1 MNHNS, CDR2 SASEGT. V was trimmed by 0 bases and J by 10 bases, leaving 18 bases between them. In DNA form, the CDR3 reads TGTGCCAGCAGTGAAGCGAGCGGGACACGGATAGACTACACCTTC. Its translation is CASSEASGTRIDYTF.